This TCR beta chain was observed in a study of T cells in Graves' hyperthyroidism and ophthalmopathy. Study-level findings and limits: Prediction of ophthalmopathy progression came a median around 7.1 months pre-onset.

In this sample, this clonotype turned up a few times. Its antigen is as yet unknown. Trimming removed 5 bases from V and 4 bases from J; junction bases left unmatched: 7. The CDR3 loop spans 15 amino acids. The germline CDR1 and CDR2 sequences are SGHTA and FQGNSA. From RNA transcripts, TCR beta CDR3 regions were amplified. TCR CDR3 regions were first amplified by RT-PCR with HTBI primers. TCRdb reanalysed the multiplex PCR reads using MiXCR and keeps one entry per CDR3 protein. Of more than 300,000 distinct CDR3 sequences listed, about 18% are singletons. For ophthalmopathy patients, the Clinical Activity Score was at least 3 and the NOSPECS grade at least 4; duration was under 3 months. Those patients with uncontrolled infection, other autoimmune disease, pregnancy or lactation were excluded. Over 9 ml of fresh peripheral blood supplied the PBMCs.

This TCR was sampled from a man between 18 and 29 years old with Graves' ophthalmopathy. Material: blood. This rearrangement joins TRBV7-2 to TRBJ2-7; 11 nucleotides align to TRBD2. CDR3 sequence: CASSPLAGERYEQYF. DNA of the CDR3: TGTGCCAGCAGCCCACTAGCGGGGGAGAGGTACGAGCAGTACTTC.